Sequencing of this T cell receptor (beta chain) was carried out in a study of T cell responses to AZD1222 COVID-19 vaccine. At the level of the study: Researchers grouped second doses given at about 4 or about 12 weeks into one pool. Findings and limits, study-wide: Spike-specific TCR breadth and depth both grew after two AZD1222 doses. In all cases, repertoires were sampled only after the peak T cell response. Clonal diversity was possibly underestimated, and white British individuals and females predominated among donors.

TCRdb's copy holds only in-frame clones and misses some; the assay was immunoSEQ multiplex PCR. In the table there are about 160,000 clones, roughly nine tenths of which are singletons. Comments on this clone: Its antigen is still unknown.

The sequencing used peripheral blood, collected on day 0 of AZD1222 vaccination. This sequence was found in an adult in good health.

The CDR3 sequence: CASSVGGMNTEAFF. The CDR3 DNA reads as TGTGCCAGCAGCGTAGGGGGCATGAACACTGAAGCTTTCTTT. The rearrangement links TRBV7-8 to TRBJ1-1, with 7 bases fitting TRBD1. The CDR3 spans 14 residues. With 5 bases clipped from V and 0 bases from J, the junction kept 3 bases outside the gene matches. CDR1 is SGHVS, CDR2 FQNEAQ, per germline.